This is a list of T cell receptor beta chains from one sample in a study of shared clonotypes between healthy human individuals. Assay: immunoSEQ multiplex PCR; the TCRdb copy retains only in-frame clones and omits some. The profile shows over a million clones, about 80% of them singletons. Sequencing input: memory CD4+ T cells sorted from blood. These receptors came from a man between 18 and 29 years old in good health. CDR3s include the opening cysteine and the closing phenylalanine or tryptophan. D genes are given only for firm matches. Clone sizes are given selectively: once, few, many, or a class where the clone is expanded.

>.|TRBV7-2|TRBJ2-3|TRBD2
CASSLARGLAKDTQYF
TGTGCCAGCAGCTTAGCGAGGGGACTAGCAAAAGATACGCAGTATTTT
>.|TRBV28|TRBJ1-2|.
CASTDSPGGYTF
TGTGCCAGCACCGATAGTCCCGGTGGCTACACCTTC
>.|TRBV6-5|TRBJ1-2|.
CASSPGEGGGYTF
TGTGCCAGCAGTCCCGGGGAGGGAGGTGGCTACACCTTC
>once|TRBV7-9|TRBJ2-6|.
CASSFYRGFSGANVLTF
TGTGCCAGCAGCTTCTACAGAGGCTTCTCTGGGGCCAACGTCCTGACTTTC
>.|TRBV7-2|TRBJ2-5|TRBD1
CASSLRGRRETQYF
TGTGCCAGCAGCTTAAGGGGGCGTAGGGAGACCCAGTACTTC
>few|TRBV5-6|TRBJ2-7|.
CASSLGIGNYEQYF
TGTGCCAGCAGCTTGGGGATAGGCAACTACGAGCAGTACTTC
>.|TRBV6-6|TRBJ1-4|TRBD1
CASRVTGATNEKLFF
TGTGCCAGCAGGGTCACAGGGGCAACTAATGAAAAACTGTTTTTT
>.|TRBV7-2|TRBJ2-7|.
CASSLGLYDIEQYF
TGTGCCAGCAGCTTAGGACTATACGACATCGAGCAGTACTTC
>once|TRBV5-1|TRBJ2-7|.
CASKVFSGPLLSYEQYF
TGCGCCAGCAAGGTGTTTTCAGGACCACTCCTTTCCTACGAGCAGTACTTC
>.|TRBV6-9|TRBJ2-3|.
CASRHYSSRVALASSTDTQYF
TGTGCCAGCAGACACTACTCCTCCCGCGTCGCCCTAGCGTCTAGCACAGATACGCAGTATTTT
>.|TRBV27|TRBJ2-7|TRBD2
CASSRERGEYEQYF
TGTGCCAGCAGTCGAGAGCGGGGGGAGTACGAGCAGTACTTC
>.|TRBV7-6|TRBJ2-7|TRBD2
CASSLTLAGGLPYEQYF
TGTGCCAGCAGCTTAACTCTAGCGGGGGGGTTGCCGTACGAGCAGTACTTC
>.|TRBV2|TRBJ1-4|.
CASSPRAGNEKLFF
TGTGCCAGCAGCCCCAGGGCCGGTAATGAAAAACTGTTTTTT
>.|TRBV27|TRBJ1-5|TRBD1
CASSYDREVQPQHF
TGTGCCAGCAGCTACGACAGGGAGGTCCAGCCCCAGCATTTT
>.|TRBV29-1|TRBJ1-3|.
CSVEGVGKASGNTIYF
TGCAGCGTTGAAGGCGTCGGAAAAGCCTCTGGAAACACCATATATTTT
>.|TRBV14|TRBJ1-6|.
CASSQGGASNSPLHF
TGTGCCAGCAGCCAAGGGGGGGCAAGCAATTCACCCCTCCACTTT
>.|TRBV30|TRBJ2-7|TRBD1
CAWSPRTGGEQYF
TGTGCCTGGAGCCCAAGGACAGGGGGCGAGCAGTACTTC
>.|TRBV7-2|TRBJ2-2|.
CASTIPRGPANTGELFF
TGTGCCAGCACCATACCCCGGGGACCGGCGAACACCGGGGAGCTGTTTTTT
>.|TRBV2|TRBJ2-1|.
CASSQDRPVYNEQFF
TGTGCCAGCAGTCAAGACAGACCAGTATACAATGAGCAGTTCTTC
>once|TRBV2|TRBJ1-1|TRBD1
CASSGTGPTEAFF
TGTGCCAGCAGTGGGACAGGGCCCACTGAAGCTTTCTTT
>.|TRBV2|TRBJ2-7|TRBD1
CASSSDRGSRGISYEQYF
TGTGCCAGCAGTTCGGACAGGGGGTCAAGGGGGATCTCCTACGAGCAGTACTTC
>.|TRBV7-9|TRBJ2-7|TRBD1
CASSSSGTAYEQYF
TGTGCCAGCAGCTCATCCGGGACAGCCTACGAGCAGTACTTC
>.|TRBV6-4|TRBJ1-2|TRBD1
CASRANRDSYGYTF
TGTGCCAGCAGGGCAAACCGGGACAGCTATGGCTACACCTTC
>.|TRBV7-8|TRBJ1-6|.
CASSLAQGPNSPLHF
TGTGCCAGCAGCTTAGCGCAGGGTCCAAATTCACCCCTCCACTTT
>.|TRBV30|TRBJ2-7|TRBD1
CAWSVYGQDSYEQYF
TGTGCCTGGAGTGTATACGGACAGGACTCCTACGAGCAGTACTTC
>.|TRBV9|TRBJ2-3|TRBD2
CASSLAPSGAQYF
TGTGCCAGCAGCCTAGCCCCTAGCGGGGCACAGTATTTT
>.|TRBV10-3|TRBJ2-7|TRBD2
CAISAGVPSYEQYF
TGTGCCATCAGCGCGGGAGTTCCCTCCTACGAGCAGTACTTC
>many|TRBV27|TRBJ1-4|TRBD1
CASSSAGGTNEKLFF
TGTGCCAGCAGTTCAGCAGGGGGAACTAATGAAAAACTGTTTTTT
>.|TRBV19|TRBJ2-2|.
CASPDRNTGELFF
TGTGCCAGCCCGGACAGGAACACCGGGGAGCTGTTTTTT
>.|TRBV6-1|TRBJ2-5|TRBD2
CASSERRSSGFQETQYF
TGTGCCAGCAGTGAACGGAGGTCTAGCGGATTCCAAGAGACCCAGTACTTC
>.|TRBV20-1|TRBJ2-3|.
CSAGGLDTQYF
TGCAGTGCTGGGGGGCTGGATACGCAGTATTTT
>.|TRBV11-2|TRBJ1-1|.
CASRAAVNTEAFF
TGTGCCAGCAGGGCGGCAGTGAACACTGAAGCTTTCTTT
>.|TRBV9|TRBJ2-2|.
CASSGRETGELFF
TGTGCCAGCAGCGGGAGAGAAACCGGGGAGCTGTTTTTT
>.|TRBV5-1|TRBJ2-5|.
CASSLAGGAGETQYF
TGCGCCAGCAGCTTGGCCGGGGGCGCCGGGGAGACCCAGTACTTC
>.|TRBV6-5|TRBJ2-7|TRBD1
CASSYSDRGSHEQYF
TGTGCCAGCAGTTACTCGGACAGGGGGTCCCACGAGCAGTACTTC
>.|TRBV7-3|TRBJ1-1|.
CASSLGLENTEAFF
TGTGCCAGCAGCTTGGGGCTAGAGAACACTGAAGCTTTCTTT
>few|TRBV7-9|TRBJ1-5|.
CASSSPGNHNQPQHF
TGTGCCAGCAGCTCTCCGGGGAACCACAATCAGCCCCAGCATTTT
>.|TRBV28|TRBJ1-6|.
CASNLRNSPLHF
TGTGCCAGCAACTTACGTAATTCACCCCTCCACTTT
>.|TRBV2|TRBJ1-5|.
CASSDWVKGTNQPQHF
TGTGCCAGCAGTGATTGGGTAAAAGGGACAAATCAGCCCCAGCATTTT
>few|TRBV27|TRBJ1-2|.
CASRLGPSYGYTF
TGTGCCAGCAGGCTCGGGCCTAGCTACGGCTACACCTTC
>.|TRBV6-1|TRBJ1-3|.
CASSEQFRYTIYF
TGTGCCAGCAGTGAACAATTTAGGTACACCATATATTTT
>.|TRBV6-1|TRBJ1-3|.
CASSETSSGNTIYF
TGTGCCAGCAGTGAAACCAGCTCTGGAAACACCATATATTTT
>.|TRBV6-1|TRBJ1-2|.
CASSEGGADYGYTF
TGTGCCAGCAGTGAGGGAGGGGCGGACTATGGCTACACCTTC
>few|TRBV19|TRBJ1-1|.
CASSDTMNTEAFF
TGTGCCAGTAGCGACACAATGAACACTGAAGCTTTCTTT
>.|TRBV7-2|TRBJ2-5|.
CASSLARTETQYF
TGTGCCAGCAGCTTAGCGCGGACAGAGACCCAGTACTTC
>.|TRBV15|TRBJ1-2|.
CATSSPNIFLGGYTF
TGTGCCACCAGCTCGCCGAATATTTTTTTGGGGGGCTACACCTTC
>once|TRBV2|TRBJ2-2|TRBD2
CASSGGLGNTGELFF
TGTGCCAGCAGTGGAGGACTAGGTAACACCGGGGAGCTGTTTTTT
>.|TRBV18|TRBJ2-5|.
CASSPPAQETQYF
TGTGCCAGCTCACCACCCGCCCAAGAGACCCAGTACTTC
>.|TRBV5-1|TRBJ2-7|TRBD1
CASSFEGATYEQYF
TGCGCCAGCAGCTTCGAGGGGGCTACCTACGAGCAGTACTTC
>.|TRBV19|TRBJ2-7|TRBD2
CASSAGGRAYEQYF
TGTGCCAGTAGTGCCGGCGGGAGGGCCTACGAGCAGTACTTC